The 22 T cell receptor beta chains below come from one sample, sequenced in a study of cytomegalovirus exposure and HLA in healthy donors (dated by TCRdb to 2017 to 2019). Libraries were constructed by the immunoSEQ multiplex PCR assay. The multiplex PCR relied on a mix of 60 forward primers for TCR Vbeta segments and 13 reverse primers for TCR Jbeta segments. As stored in TCRdb, this immuneACCESS dataset retains in-frame rearrangements with V and J assigned. A fraction of the clones does not appear; measured against another copy, unresolved V genes explain less than half of the discrepancy, and the remainder lacks a known reason. The sample table records approximately 110,000 clones. Of the sample, more than 0.5% falls within the top ten clones. Material for sequencing was PBMCs. These receptors were taken from a man aged 45 to 65 in good health and CMV-seronegative.

The CDR3 region has the DNA TGTGCCAGCAGCTTTAGAGAGACCCAGTACTTC. This sequence encodes CASSFRETQYF. This rearrangement joins TRBV5-4 to TRBJ2-5, with D unresolved. Germline values: CDR1 SGHNT, CDR2 YYREEE (reference sequence). V was trimmed by 2 bases and J by 4 bases, leaving 3 bases between them. The CDR3 is made up of 11 amino acids.

V and J are TRBV18 and TRBJ2-7; D may be TRBD2 (5 bases). The CDR3 is 12 amino acids. V lost 6 bases to trimming and J lost 3 bases, with 9 bases between them. CDR1 is KGHSH and CDR2 is LQKENI in the germline V gene. This CDR3 is CASSRERYEQYF. In DNA form, the CDR3 reads TGTGCCAGCTCCCGGGAACGCTACGAGCAGTACTTC.

The chain is built from TRBV5-4 and TRBJ2-5, with 8 bases lining up with TRBD2. CDR1 is SGHNT and CDR2 is YYREEE in the germline V gene (reference sequence). This CDR3 comprises 14 residues. The V and J ends lost 4 bases and 1 base, in that order; junction bases with no gene match: 3. The CDR3 loop reads CASSRSGSQETQYF. Here the CDR3 DNA reads TGTGCCAGCAGCCGGAGCGGGAGCCAAGAGACCCAGTACTTC.

The CDR3 region is CATSRGTGDLDTQYF. In DNA form, the CDR3 reads TGTGCCACCAGCAGGGGGACAGGGGATTTGGATACGCAGTATTTT. The V gene is TRBV15, the J gene TRBJ2-3, with 10 bases that match TRBD1. V was clipped by 3 bases and J by 6 bases; unmatched bases: 6. Germline CDR1 LNHNV, CDR2 YYDKDF (reference sequence). This CDR3 comprises 15 residues.

On this clone itself: In the same sample, other DNA sequences code for this CDR3. This chain links TRBV5-1 with TRBJ1-2; TRBD1 agrees at 8 bases. The CDR3 length is 15 residues. The junction had 3 bases not matched to a gene; V was cut back by 0 bases and J by 2 bases. Germline loops: CDR1 SGHRS, CDR2 YFSETQ. The CDR3 sequence: CASSLVTGGNYGYTF. The CDR3 DNA follows: TGCGCCAGCAGCTTGGTTACAGGGGGGAACTATGGCTACACCTTC.

The rearrangement joins TRBV2 to TRBJ2-7; TRBD1 matches 7 bases. The CDR3 has 12 residues. Germline CDR1 reads SNHLY; CDR2 reads FYNNEI. Losses at the gene ends were 6 bases for V and 6 bases for J; bases not matched to a gene: 5. DNA of the CDR3: TGTGCCAGCAGACGGGACAGCATCGAGCAGTACTTC. This gives the protein CASRRDSIEQYF.

This chain uses TRBV19 with TRBJ2-5; TRBD1 matches at 9 bases. The germline CDR1 and CDR2 sequences are LNHDA and SQIVND (reference sequence). Unmatched junction bases numbered 18, after V lost 5 bases and J lost 2 bases. The CDR3 spans 19 residues. DNA for the CDR3: TGTGCCAGTAGTCCCTACCGCCTTACAGGGGGCGGAGTACAAGAGACCCAGTACTTC. Translation: CASSPYRLTGGGVQETQYF.

The chain joins TRBV19 to TRBJ2-7, with D perhaps matching TRBD1 (5 bases). CDR1 and CDR2 from the germline V gene are LNHDA and SQIVND (reference sequence). This CDR3 comprises 13 residues. The germline V and J ends were trimmed by 3 bases and 1 base, with 7 bases remaining between them. CDR3 in amino acids: CASSMTVSYEQYF. CDR3 nucleotide sequence: TGTGCCAGTAGTATGACAGTATCCTACGAGCAGTACTTC. Filled out from reference TRBV19 and TRBJ2-7, the complete variable domain reads DGGITQSPKYLFRKEGQNVTLSCEQNLNHDAMYWYRQDPGQGLRLIYYSQIVNDFQKGDIAEGYSVSREKKESFPLTVTSAQKNPTAFYLCASSMTVSYEQYFGPGTRLTVT.

This chain joins TRBV5-1 and TRBJ2-1; 7 nucleotides match TRBD1. The CDR3 has 15 residues. Per germline, CDR1 SGHRS and CDR2 YFSETQ. J lost 2 bases, V lost 1 base, and 3 bases had no gene match. CDR3 residues: CASSLSDRAYNEQFF. The CDR3 DNA reads as TGCGCCAGCAGCTTGTCTGACAGGGCCTACAATGAGCAGTTCTTC.

The chain combines TRBV7-2 with TRBJ1-5; D unclear. Germline V lookup: CDR1 SGHTA, CDR2 FQGNSA. V dropped 5 bases and J dropped 5 bases, with 10 bases sitting between them. The CDR3 has 13 residues. CDR3 DNA sequence: TGTGCCAGCAGCCGCGGATACGATCAGCCCCAGCATTTT. Translated: CASSRGYDQPQHF. The whole variable domain, filled in from reference TRBV7-2 and TRBJ1-5, reads GAGVSQSPSNKVTEKGKDVELRCDPISGHTALYWYRQSLGQGLEFLIYFQGNSAPDKSGLPSDRFSAERTGGSVSTLTIQRTQQEDSAVYLCASSRGYDQPQHFGDGTRLSIL.

This chain's CDR3 is CASSLGQGSISNQPQHF. The CDR3 DNA reads TGTGCCAGCAGCTTAGGGCAGGGGAGTATAAGCAATCAGCCCCAGCATTTT. The genes are TRBV11-2 and TRBJ1-5, with D perhaps TRBD1 (6 bases). The CDR3 is 17 amino acids. Between the trimmed V and J ends, which lost 1 base and 1 base, there was a span of 14 bases. Germline V gene data show CDR1 as SGHAT and CDR2 as FQNNGV.

This chain links TRBV7-9 with TRBJ1-1; D not certain. Germline assignment: CDR1 SEHNR and CDR2 FQNEAQ (reference sequence). This CDR3 is built from 14 residues. V dropped 5 bases and J dropped 5 bases, with 15 bases sitting between them. Here the CDR3 DNA reads TGTGCCAGCAGCCCCATCGGAGGGAGGACTGAAGCTTTCTTT. This translates into CASSPIGGRTEAFF. The full variable domain, its missing parts supplied by reference TRBV7-9 and TRBJ1-1, is DTGVSQNPRHKITKRGQNVTFRCDPISEHNRLYWYRQTLGQGPEFLTYFQNEAQLEKSRLLSDRFSAERPKGSFSTLEIQRTEQGDSAMYLCASSPIGGRTEAFFGQGTRLTVV.

The chain links TRBV7-6 to TRBJ1-6; possible D gene TRBD1, 5 bases. Germline assignment: CDR1 SGHVS and CDR2 FNYEAQ. The CDR3 is made up of 15 amino acids. V was pared by 5 bases and J by 7 bases, with 15 bases between. The CDR3 DNA sequence: TGTGCCAGCAGCCCAGAGCTGACAGCCAATTCACCCCTCCACTTT. It translates to CASSPELTANSPLHF. The whole variable domain, filled in from reference TRBV7-6 and TRBJ1-6, reads GAGVSQSPRYKVTKRGQDVALRCDPISGHVSLYWYRQALGQGPEFLTYFNYEAQQDKSGLPNDRFSAERPEGSISTLTIQRTEQRDSAMYRCASSPELTANSPLHFGNGTRLTVT.

V and J are TRBV9 and TRBJ2-1, with 8 bases that match TRBD2. After removal of 2 bases from V and 3 bases from J, the junction contained 4 bases not matched to a gene. Germline values: CDR1 SGDLS, CDR2 YYNGEE. The CDR3 extends over 15 amino acids. Written as DNA, the CDR3 is TGTGCCAGCAGCGTCGCAGCGGGAGTCTACAATGAGCAGTTCTTC. This codes for CASSVAAGVYNEQFF.

V gene TRBV4-2 combines with J gene TRBJ1-4, with 9 bases aligning to TRBD1. Germline V CDR1 and CDR2: LGHNA, YNFKEQ. The V gene end was trimmed by 5 bases and the J gene end by 7 bases; junction bases not matched to a gene: 8. This CDR3 has 15 amino acids. Here the CDR3 reads CASSGRDRVGEKLFF. For the CDR3, the DNA is TGTGCCAGCAGCGGCCGGGACAGGGTGGGTGAAAAACTGTTTTTT.

The chain carries TRBV5-1 and TRBJ2-7; 9 bases are shared with TRBD1. Germline V CDR1 and CDR2: SGHRS, YFSETQ. This CDR3 is 14 amino acids long. The V gene end was trimmed by 3 bases and the J gene end by 2 bases; junction bases not matched to a gene: 3. CDR3 DNA: TGCGCCAGCAGCTGGACAGGGGTCGCCTACGAGCAGTACTTC. The encoded protein is CASSWTGVAYEQYF.

The V call is TRBV6-4, the J call TRBJ2-3; D not resolved. Germline CDR1 reads MRHNA; CDR2 reads SNTAGT. The CDR3 is 13 amino acids. The V and J ends lost 0 bases and 11 bases respectively, with 12 bases between them. The CDR3 sequence: CASSDSWAGKQYF. In DNA, the CDR3 is TGTGCCAGCAGTGACTCATGGGCAGGCAAGCAGTATTTT.

This chain links TRBV7-6 with TRBJ2-2; D uncertain. With 2 bases removed from V and 5 bases from J, the gap between germline ends came to 18 bases. CDR1 is SGHVS, CDR2 FNYEAQ, per germline. CDR3 length: 17 residues. The CDR3 loop reads CASSLSFIAAGTGELFF. DNA for the CDR3: TGTGCCAGCAGCTTATCCTTTATAGCTGCCGGAACCGGGGAGCTGTTTTTT.

V usage is TRBV29-1 and J usage is TRBJ2-2; D gene ambiguous. This CDR3 has 14 residues. Per germline, CDR1 SQVTM and CDR2 ANQGSEA. V gave up 2 bases and J gave up 4 bases, with 11 bases separating them. CDR3 nucleotide sequence: TGCAGCGTTGAAAGCCAGGCCGGCACCGGGGAGCTGTTTTTT. It yields the protein CSVESQAGTGELFF.

The V gene is TRBV10-2, the J gene TRBJ2-7; the match to TRBD2 covers 10 bases. CDR1 is WSHSY and CDR2 is SAAADI in the germline V gene. The V and J ends lost 7 bases and 2 bases, in that order; junction bases with no gene match: 2. The length of the CDR3 is 13 residues. The CDR3 here is CASTSGGTYEQYF. Here the CDR3 DNA reads TGCGCCAGCACTAGCGGGGGTACCTACGAGCAGTACTTC.

This rearrangement joins TRBV4-3 to TRBJ2-7, with a weak D call TRBD1 (5 bases). Trimming took off 1 base at V and 0 bases at J, with 7 bases between the two ends. The CDR3 runs to 14 residues. The germline CDR1 and CDR2 sequences are LGHNA and YSLEER. The chain's CDR3 is CASSQGTYSYEQYF. The CDR3 nucleotides read TGCGCCAGCAGCCAAGGGACATACTCCTACGAGCAGTACTTC.

This sequence joins TRBV11-2 and TRBJ2-3; D remains unclear. Germline CDR1 is SGHAT and CDR2 is FQNNGV. V was cut by 4 bases and J by 9 bases, with 8 bases left in between. There are 11 residues in the CDR3. The CDR3 region has the DNA TGTGCCAGCAGCTCCTCCGGGACGCAGTATTTT. This translates into CASSSSGTQYF.